The rows below give T cell receptor beta chains drawn from one sample of a study of T cell responses to AZD1222 COVID-19 vaccine. Using immunoSEQ multiplex PCR, the repertoire was profiled, and TCRdb retains in-frame clones only, with some absent. The top ten clones hold approximately 13% of a sample with 75,000 to 100,000 clones, 80% to 90% of them seen once. The source material was peripheral blood, sampled on day 0 of AZD1222 vaccination. These TCRs come from an adult in good health. CDR3s leave out the opening cysteine and the closing phenylalanine or tryptophan. Each record gives: V gene, D gene, J gene, CDR3 protein. D genes are given only for firm matches.

V: TRBV21-1; D: -; J: TRBJ1-5; CDR3: ASINGLGEGNQPQH
V: TRBV28; D: -; J: TRBJ1-2; CDR3: ASRVGLPSQVPSYT
V: TRBV12-3/TRBV12-4; D: -; J: TRBJ2-5; CDR3: ASSSGARQTQY
V: TRBV27; D: -; J: TRBJ2-7; CDR3: ASSLGRRYEQY
V: TRBV4-3; D: -; J: TRBJ2-2; CDR3: ASSQEQGTGELF
V: TRBV28; D: TRBD1; J: TRBJ1-5; CDR3: ASSPTGGVQPQH
V: TRBV5-1; D: -; J: TRBJ2-2; CDR3: ASSLRQRNTGELF
V: TRBV28; D: -; J: TRBJ2-2; CDR3: ASSPSIENTGELF
V: TRBV5-1; D: TRBD1; J: TRBJ1-5; CDR3: ASKWSGTGGQPQH
V: TRBV3-1/TRBV3-2; D: -; J: TRBJ1-3; CDR3: ASSQPGASGNTIY
V: TRBV6-5; D: -; J: TRBJ1-6; CDR3: ASSYSRASPLH
V: TRBV6-5; D: TRBD2; J: TRBJ2-2; CDR3: ASSLAGGGTGELF
V: TRBV28; D: TRBD1; J: TRBJ2-7; CDR3: ASSGGQATYEQY